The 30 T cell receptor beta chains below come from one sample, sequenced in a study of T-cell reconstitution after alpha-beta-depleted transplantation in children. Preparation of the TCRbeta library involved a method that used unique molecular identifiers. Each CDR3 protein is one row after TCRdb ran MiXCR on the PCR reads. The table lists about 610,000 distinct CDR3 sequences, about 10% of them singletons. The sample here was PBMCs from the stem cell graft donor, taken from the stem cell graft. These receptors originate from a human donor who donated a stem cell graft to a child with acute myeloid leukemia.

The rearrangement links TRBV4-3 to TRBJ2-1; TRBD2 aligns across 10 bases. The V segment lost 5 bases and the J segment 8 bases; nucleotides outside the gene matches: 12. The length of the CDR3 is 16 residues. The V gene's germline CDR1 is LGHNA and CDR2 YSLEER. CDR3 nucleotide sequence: TGCGCCAGCAGCTTGGGACTAGCGCTGAAGTCCGATGAGCAGTTCTTC. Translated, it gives CASSLGLALKSDEQFF.

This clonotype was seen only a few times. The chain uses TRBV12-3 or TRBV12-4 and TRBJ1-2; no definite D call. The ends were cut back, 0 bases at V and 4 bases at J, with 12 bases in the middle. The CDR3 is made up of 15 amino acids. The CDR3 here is CASSLAGEGTYGYTF. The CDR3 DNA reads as TGTGCCAGCAGTTTAGCTGGCGAGGGTACCTATGGCTACACCTTC.

CDR3 loop: CASSRRIRTFSYNEQFF. CDR3 coding DNA: TGTGCCAGCAGTCGAAGGATTAGGACTTTCTCCTACAATGAGCAGTTCTTC. The rearrangement links TRBV6-1 to TRBJ2-1; D is perhaps TRBD2 (5 bases). The CDR3 has 17 residues. CDR1 is MNHNS and CDR2 is SASEGT in the germline V gene. Trimming took off 5 bases at V and 0 bases at J, with 17 bases between the two ends.

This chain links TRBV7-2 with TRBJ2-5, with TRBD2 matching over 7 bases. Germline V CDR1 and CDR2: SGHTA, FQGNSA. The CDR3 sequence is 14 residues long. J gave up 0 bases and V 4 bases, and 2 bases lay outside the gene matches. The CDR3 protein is CASSSSGYQETQYF. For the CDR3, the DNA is TGTGCCAGCAGCTCTAGCGGTTACCAAGAGACCCAGTACTTC.

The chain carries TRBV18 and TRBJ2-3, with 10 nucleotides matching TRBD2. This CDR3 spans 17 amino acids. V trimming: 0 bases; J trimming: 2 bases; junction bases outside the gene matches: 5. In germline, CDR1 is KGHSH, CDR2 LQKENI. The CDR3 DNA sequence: TGTGCCAGCTCACCACCGAGACTAGCGGGCAACACAGATACGCAGTATTTT. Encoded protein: CASSPPRLAGNTDTQYF.

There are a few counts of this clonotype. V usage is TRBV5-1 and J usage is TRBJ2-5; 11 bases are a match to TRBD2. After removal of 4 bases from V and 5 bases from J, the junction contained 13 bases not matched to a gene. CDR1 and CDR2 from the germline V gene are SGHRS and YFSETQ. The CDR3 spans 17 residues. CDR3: CASSEGTSGIRRETQYF. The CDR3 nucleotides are TGCGCCAGCAGCGAGGGGACTAGCGGCATCCGGCGGGAGACCCAGTACTTC.

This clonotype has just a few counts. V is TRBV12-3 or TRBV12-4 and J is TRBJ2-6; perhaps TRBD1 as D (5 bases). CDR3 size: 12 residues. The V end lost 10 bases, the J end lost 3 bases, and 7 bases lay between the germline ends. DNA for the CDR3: TGTGCCACGACAGTTGGGGCCAACGTCCTGACTTTC. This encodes CATTVGANVLTF.

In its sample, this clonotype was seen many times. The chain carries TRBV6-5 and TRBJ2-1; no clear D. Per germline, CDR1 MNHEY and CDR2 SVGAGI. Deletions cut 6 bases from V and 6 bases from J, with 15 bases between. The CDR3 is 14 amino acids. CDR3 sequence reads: CASSNSVAFNEQFF. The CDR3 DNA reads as TGTGCCAGCAGCAACTCTGTTGCCTTCAATGAGCAGTTCTTC.

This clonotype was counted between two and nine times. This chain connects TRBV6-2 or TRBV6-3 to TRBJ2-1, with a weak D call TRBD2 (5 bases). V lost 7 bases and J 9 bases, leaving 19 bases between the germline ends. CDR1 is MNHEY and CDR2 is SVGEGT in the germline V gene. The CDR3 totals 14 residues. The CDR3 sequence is CASTPRALVGEQFF. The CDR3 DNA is TGTGCCAGCACCCCGAGGGCCCTTGTTGGTGAGCAGTTCTTC.

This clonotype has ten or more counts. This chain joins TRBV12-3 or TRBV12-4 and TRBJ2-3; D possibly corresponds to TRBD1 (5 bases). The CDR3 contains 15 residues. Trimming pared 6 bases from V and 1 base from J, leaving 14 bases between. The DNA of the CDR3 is TGTGCCAGCAGCTTCGGTGTAGGGGGCACAGATACGCAGTATTTT. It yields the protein CASSFGVGGTDTQYF.

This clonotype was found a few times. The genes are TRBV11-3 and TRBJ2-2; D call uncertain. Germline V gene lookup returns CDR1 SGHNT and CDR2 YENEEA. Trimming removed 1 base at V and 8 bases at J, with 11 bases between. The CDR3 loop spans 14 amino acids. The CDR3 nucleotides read TGTGCCAGCAGCTTAGGAGTAACACCGGGGGAGCTGTTTTTT. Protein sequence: CASSLGVTPGELFF.

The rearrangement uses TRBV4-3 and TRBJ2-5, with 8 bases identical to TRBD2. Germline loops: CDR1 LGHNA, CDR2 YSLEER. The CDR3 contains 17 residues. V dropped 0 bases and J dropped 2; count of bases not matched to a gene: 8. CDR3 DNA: TGCGCCAGCAGCCAAGATTCCACTAGCGGAAAGCAAGAGACCCAGTACTTC. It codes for CASSQDSTSGKQETQYF.

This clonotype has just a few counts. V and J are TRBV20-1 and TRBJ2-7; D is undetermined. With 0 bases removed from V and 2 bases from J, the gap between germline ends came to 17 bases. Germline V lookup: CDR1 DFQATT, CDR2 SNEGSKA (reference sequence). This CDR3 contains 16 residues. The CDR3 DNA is TGCAGTGCTAGAGATTGGGGTGGCAGCCGAACCTACGAGCAGTACTTC. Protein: CSARDWGGSRTYEQYF.

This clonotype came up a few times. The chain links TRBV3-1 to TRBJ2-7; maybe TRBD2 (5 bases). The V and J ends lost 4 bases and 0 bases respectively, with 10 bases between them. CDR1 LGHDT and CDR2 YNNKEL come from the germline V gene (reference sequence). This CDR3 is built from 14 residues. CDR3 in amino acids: CASSLRRSSYEQYF. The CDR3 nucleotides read TGTGCCAGCAGCCTCAGGAGGAGCTCCTACGAGCAGTACTTC.

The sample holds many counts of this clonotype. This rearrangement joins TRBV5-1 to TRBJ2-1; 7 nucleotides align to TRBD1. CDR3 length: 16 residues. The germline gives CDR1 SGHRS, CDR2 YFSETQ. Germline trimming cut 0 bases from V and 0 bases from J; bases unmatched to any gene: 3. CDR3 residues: CASSLAAGGSYNEQFF. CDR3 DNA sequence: TGCGCCAGCAGCTTGGCAGCAGGGGGCTCCTACAATGAGCAGTTCTTC.

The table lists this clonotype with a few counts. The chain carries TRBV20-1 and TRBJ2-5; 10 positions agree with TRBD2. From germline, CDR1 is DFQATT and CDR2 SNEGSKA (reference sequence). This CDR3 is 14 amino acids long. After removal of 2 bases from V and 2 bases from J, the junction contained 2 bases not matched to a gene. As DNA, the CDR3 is TGCAGTGCTAGATCGACTAGCGGGCAAGAGACCCAGTACTTC. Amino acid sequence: CSARSTSGQETQYF.

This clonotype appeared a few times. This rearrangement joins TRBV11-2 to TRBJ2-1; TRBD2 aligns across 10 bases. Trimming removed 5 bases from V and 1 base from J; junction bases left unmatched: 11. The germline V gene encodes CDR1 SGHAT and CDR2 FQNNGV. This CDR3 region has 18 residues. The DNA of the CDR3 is TGTGCCAGCAGCCCCGGGTCTAGCGGGAGAGGGTCCTACAATGAGCAGTTCTTC. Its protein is CASSPGSSGRGSYNEQFF.

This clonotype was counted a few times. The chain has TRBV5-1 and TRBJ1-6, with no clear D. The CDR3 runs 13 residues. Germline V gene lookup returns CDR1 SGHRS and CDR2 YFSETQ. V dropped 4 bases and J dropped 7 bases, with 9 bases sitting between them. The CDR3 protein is CASSVSSNSPLHF. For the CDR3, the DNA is TGCGCCAGCAGCGTCAGTTCCAATTCACCCCTCCACTTT.

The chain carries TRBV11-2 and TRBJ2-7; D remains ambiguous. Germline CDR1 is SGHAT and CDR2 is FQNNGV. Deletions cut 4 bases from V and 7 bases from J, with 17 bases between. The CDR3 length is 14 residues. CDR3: CASSSLQGLGEQYF. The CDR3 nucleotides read TGTGCCAGCAGCTCCCTCCAAGGGTTAGGGGAGCAGTACTTC. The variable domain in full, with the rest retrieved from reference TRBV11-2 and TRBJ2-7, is EAGVAQSPRYKIIEKRQSVAFWCNPISGHATLYWYQQILGQGPKLLIQFQNNGVVDDSQLPKDRFSAERLKGVDSTLKIQPAKLEDSAVYLCASSSLQGLGEQYFGPGTRLTVT.

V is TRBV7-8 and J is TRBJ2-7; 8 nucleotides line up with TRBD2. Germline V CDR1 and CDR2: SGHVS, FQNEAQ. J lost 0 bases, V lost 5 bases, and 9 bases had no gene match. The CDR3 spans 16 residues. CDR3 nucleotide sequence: TGTGCCAGCAGCCCTGGGGCCAGCGGGAGCTCCTACGAGCAGTACTTC. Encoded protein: CASSPGASGSSYEQYF.

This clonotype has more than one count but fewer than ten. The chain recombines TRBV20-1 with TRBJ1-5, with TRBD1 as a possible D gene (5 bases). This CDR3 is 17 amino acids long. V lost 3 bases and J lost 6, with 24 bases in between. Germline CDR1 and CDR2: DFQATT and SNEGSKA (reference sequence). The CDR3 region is CSARDTRGQGWGQPQHF. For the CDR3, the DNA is TGCAGTGCTAGGGACACCCGAGGGCAGGGCTGGGGTCAGCCCCAGCATTTT.

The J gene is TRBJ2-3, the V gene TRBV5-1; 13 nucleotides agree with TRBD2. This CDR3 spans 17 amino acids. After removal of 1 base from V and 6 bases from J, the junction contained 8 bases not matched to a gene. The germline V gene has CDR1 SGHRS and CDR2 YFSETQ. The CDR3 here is CASSLHGTSGKGDTQYF. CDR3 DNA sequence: TGCGCCAGCAGCTTGCACGGGACTAGCGGGAAGGGTGATACGCAGTATTTT.

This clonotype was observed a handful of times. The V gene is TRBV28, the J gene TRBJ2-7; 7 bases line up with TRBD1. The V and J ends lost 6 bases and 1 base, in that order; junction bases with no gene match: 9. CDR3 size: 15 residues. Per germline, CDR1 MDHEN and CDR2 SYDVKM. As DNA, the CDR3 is TGTGCCAGCAGCTCAACGAGACAGGGATCCTACGAGCAGTACTTC. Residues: CASSSTRQGSYEQYF.

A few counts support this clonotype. The CDR3 sequence is CASSALAGGLYNEQFF. For the CDR3, the DNA is TGTGCCAGCAGCGCGCTAGCGGGAGGGCTCTACAATGAGCAGTTCTTC. The chain couples TRBV5-5 to TRBJ2-1; 12 positions match TRBD2. The V segment lost 4 bases and the J segment 3 bases; nucleotides outside the gene matches: 5. The germline V gene has CDR1 SGHKS and CDR2 YYEKEE (reference sequence). This CDR3 comprises 16 residues.

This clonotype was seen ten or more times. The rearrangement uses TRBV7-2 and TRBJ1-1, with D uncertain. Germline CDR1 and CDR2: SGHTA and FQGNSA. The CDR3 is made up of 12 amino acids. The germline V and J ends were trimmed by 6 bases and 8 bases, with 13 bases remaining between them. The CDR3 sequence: CASRSSRYEAFF. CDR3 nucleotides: TGTGCCAGCAGGTCGTCTCGTTACGAAGCTTTCTTT.

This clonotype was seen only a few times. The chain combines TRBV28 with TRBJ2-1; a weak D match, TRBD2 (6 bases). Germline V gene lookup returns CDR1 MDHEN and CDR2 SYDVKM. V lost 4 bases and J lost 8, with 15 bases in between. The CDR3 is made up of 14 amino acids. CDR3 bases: TGTGCCAGCAGTTCAATTGAATCGGGGGATGAGCAGTTCTTC. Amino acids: CASSSIESGDEQFF.

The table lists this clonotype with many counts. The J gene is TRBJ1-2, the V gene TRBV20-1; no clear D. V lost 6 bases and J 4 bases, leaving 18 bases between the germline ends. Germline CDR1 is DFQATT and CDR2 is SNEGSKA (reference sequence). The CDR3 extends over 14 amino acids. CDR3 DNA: TGCAGTGCCCACGAGGGCTTTTCGGGCTATGGCTACACCTTC. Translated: CSAHEGFSGYGYTF.

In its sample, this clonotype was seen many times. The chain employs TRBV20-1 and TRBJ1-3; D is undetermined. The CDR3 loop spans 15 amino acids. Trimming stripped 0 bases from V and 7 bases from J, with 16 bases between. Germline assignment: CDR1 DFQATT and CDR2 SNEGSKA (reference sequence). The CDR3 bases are TGCAGTGCTAGAGAGTCGGAGGGCTCACGGAACACCATATATTTT. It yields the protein CSARESEGSRNTIYF.

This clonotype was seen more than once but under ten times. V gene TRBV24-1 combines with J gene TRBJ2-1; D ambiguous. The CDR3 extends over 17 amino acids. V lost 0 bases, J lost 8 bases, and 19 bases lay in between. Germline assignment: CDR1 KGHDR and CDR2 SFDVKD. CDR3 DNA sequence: TGTGCCACCAGTGATTTGCCCCGGTCCCCAAGTTTGGATGAGCAGTTCTTC. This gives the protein CATSDLPRSPSLDEQFF.

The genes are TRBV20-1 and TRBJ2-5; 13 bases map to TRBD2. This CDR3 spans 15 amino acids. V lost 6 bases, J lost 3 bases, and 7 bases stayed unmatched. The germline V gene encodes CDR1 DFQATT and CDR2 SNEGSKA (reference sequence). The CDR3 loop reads CSAQGLAGREETQYF. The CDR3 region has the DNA TGCAGTGCCCAGGGACTAGCGGGGAGGGAAGAGACCCAGTACTTC.